This T cell receptor beta chain was identified in a study of blood T cell repertoires in COVID-19. Trimming took 6 bases from V and 6 from J; bases not matched to a gene: 8. This CDR3 comprises 15 residues. Germline V gene sequence: CDR1 SNHLY, CDR2 FYNNEI. This clone has more than one count but fewer than ten. The method was immunoSEQ multiplex PCR; TCRdb's version includes in-frame clones alone and lacks a portion of them. This table has some 76,000 clones, roughly nine tenths appearing once. This clonotype originated in a man older than 75 in a cohort sampled during active COVID-19. Sequenced material: peripheral blood. The chain recombines TRBV2 with TRBJ1-6, with TRBD1 matching over 7 bases. This chain's CDR3 is CASRETGVPNSPLHF. The CDR3 DNA follows: TGTGCCAGCAGGGAAACAGGGGTTCCTAATTCACCCCTCCACTTT.